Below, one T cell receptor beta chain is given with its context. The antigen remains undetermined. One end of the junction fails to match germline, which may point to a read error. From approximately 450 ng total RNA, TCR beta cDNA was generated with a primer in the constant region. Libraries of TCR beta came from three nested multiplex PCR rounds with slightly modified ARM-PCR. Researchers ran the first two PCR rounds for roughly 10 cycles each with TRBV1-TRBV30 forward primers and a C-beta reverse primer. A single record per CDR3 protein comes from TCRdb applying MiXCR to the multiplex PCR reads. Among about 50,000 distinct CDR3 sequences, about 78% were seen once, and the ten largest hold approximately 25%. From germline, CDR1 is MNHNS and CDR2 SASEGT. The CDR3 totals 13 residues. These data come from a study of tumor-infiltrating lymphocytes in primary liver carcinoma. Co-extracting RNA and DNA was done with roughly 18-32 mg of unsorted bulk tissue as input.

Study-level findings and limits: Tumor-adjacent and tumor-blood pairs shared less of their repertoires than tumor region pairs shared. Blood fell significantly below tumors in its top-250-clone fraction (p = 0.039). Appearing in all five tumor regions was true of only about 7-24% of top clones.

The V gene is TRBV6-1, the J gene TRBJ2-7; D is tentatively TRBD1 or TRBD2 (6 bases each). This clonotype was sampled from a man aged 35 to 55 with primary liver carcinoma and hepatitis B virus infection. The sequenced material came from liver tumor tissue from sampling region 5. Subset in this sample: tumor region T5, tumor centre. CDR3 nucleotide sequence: TGTGCCAGCGGCCCCGGGGGCCTCTACGAGCAGTATTTC. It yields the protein CASGPGGLYEQYF.